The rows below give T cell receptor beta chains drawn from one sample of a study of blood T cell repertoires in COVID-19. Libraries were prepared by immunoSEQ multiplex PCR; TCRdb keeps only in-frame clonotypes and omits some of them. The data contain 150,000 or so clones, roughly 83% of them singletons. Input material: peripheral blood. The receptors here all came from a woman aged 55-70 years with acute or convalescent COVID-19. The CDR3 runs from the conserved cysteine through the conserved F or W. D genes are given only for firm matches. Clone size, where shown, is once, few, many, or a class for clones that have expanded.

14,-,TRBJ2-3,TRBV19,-,CASSLQGSTDTQYF,TGTGCCAGTAGCCTACAGGGCAGCACAGATACGCAGTATTTT
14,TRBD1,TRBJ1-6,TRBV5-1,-,CASSPRQGQEPLHF,TGCGCCAGCAGCCCCAGACAGGGGCAAGAGCCCCTCCACTTT
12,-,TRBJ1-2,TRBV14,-,CASSQGAWGYTF,TGTGCCAGCAGCCAAGGGGCCTGGGGCTACACCTTC
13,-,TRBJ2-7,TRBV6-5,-,CASRWGRVREQYF,TGTGCCAGCAGATGGGGCAGGGTTCGGGAGCAGTACTTC
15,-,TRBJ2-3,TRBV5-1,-,CASSLSGTGTDTQYF,TGCGCCAGCAGCTTGTCAGGCACCGGCACAGATACGCAGTATTTT
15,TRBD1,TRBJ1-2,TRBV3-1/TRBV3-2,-,CASSQATGGGYGYTF,TGTGCCAGCAGCCAAGCGACAGGGGGCGGCTATGGCTACACCTTC
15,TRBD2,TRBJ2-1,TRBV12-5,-,CASGQRGGSFNEQFF,TGTGCTAGTGGTCAGCGGGGGGGCAGTTTCAATGAGCAGTTCTTC
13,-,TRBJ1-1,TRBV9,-,CASSYGVNTEAFF,TGTGCCAGCAGTTACGGGGTGAACACTGAAGCTTTCTTT
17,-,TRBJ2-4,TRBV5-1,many,CASSLALAGLAKNIQYF,TGCGCCAGCAGCTTGGCGCTCGCGGGGTTAGCCAAAAACATTCAGTACTTC
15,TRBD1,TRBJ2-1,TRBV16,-,CASSRNRGSYNEQFF,TGTGCCAGCAGCCGGAACAGGGGCTCCTACAATGAGCAGTTCTTC
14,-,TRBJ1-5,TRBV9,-,CASSPGNANQPQHF,TGTGCCAGCAGTCCAGGGAACGCCAATCAGCCCCAGCATTTT
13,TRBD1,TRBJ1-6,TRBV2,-,CASSGDRDSPLHF,TGTGCCAGCAGTGGGGACAGAGATTCACCCCTCCACTTT
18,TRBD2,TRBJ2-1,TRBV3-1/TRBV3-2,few,CASSQDRLAGGLYNEQFF,TGTGCCAGCAGCCAAGACCGACTAGCGGGGGGCCTATACAATGAGCAGTTCTTC
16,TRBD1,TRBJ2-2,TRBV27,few,CASSLSTGRHTGELFF,TGTGCCAGCAGTTTATCGACAGGGAGACACACCGGGGAGCTGTTTTTT
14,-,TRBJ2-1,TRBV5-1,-,CASSPPGSYNEQFF,TGCGCCAGCAGCCCCCCGGGGTCCTACAATGAGCAGTTCTTC
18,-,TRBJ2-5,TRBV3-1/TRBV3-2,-,CASSLFLGAGEGFETQYF,TGTGCCAGCAGCCTTTTCCTTGGGGCCGGCGAAGGCTTCGAGACCCAGTACTTC
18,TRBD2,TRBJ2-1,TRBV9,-,CASSVEGIAGGKYNEQFF,TGTGCCAGCAGCGTAGAAGGTATAGCGGGGGGGAAGTACAATGAGCAGTTCTTC
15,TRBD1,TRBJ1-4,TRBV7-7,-,CASSSSRGQGEKLFF,TGTGCCAGCAGCTCTTCCCGGGGACAGGGCGAAAAACTGTTTTTT
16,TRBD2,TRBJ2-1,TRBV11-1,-,CASSRAGGRTYNEQFF,TGTGCCAGCAGCCGAGCGGGGGGCCGTACCTACAATGAGCAGTTCTTC
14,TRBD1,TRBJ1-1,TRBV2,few,CASRAGTGDPEAFF,TGTGCCAGCAGGGCCGGGACAGGGGACCCTGAAGCTTTCTTT
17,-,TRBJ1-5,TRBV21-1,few,CASSPVLWGGGVQPQHF,TGTGCCAGCAGCCCCGTCTTGTGGGGGGGAGGCGTCCAGCCCCAGCATTTT
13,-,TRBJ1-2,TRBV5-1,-,CASSSGGGYGYTF,TGCGCCAGCAGCTCCGGTGGCGGCTATGGCTACACCTTC
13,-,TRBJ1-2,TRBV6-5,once,CASSFSTGGGYTF,TGTGCCAGCAGTTTCTCGACAGGCGGCGGCTACACCTTC
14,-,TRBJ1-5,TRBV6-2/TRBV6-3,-,CASTPYRAAEPQHF,TGTGCCAGCACCCCCTACAGGGCAGCGGAGCCCCAGCATTTT
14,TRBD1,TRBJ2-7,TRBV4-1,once,CASSYPGQHYEQYF,TGCGCCAGCAGCTACCCGGGACAGCACTACGAGCAGTACTTC
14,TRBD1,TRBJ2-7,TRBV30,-,CAWTRRDRTYEQYF,TGTGCCTGGACCCGCCGGGACAGAACCTACGAGCAGTACTTC
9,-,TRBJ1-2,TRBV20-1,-,CSVQGGYTF,TGCAGTGTACAGGGAGGCTACACCTTC
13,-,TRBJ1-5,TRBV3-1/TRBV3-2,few,CASSRSISRPQHF,TGTGCCAGCAGCCGGTCTATAAGCCGGCCCCAGCATTTT
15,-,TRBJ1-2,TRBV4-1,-,CASNPNPGLRYGYTF,TGCGCCAGCAACCCAAACCCAGGGCTACGGTATGGCTACACCTTC